This TCR beta chain was recovered during a study of siplizumab effects on memory and regulatory T cells. Study outcomes and limitations: Only a minority of proliferating CD4+ or CD8+ clones had an assignable naive or memory phenotype, with roughly 80-96% lacking one. It was never confirmed that proliferating Tregs from siplizumab cultures were suppressive. A major contribution to the alloresponse seemed to be made by naive T cells, which seemed more diverse than memory cells.

Each sample yielded 90,000 to 100,000 assayed TCR templates. Clones were read by immunoSEQ multiplex PCR, and TCRdb kept only the in-frame ones, dropping some. The sample gives fewer than 70,000 clones, 88% of which show up once; 1.7% is in the top ten. The CDR3 extends over 12 amino acids. V lost 2 bases and J 6 bases, leaving 4 bases between the germline ends. Germline V CDR1 and CDR2: WNHNN, SYGVQD (reference sequence). Notes on this clone: The antigen is undetermined.

The chain couples TRBV10-1 to TRBJ2-2; D gene uncertain. Material for sequencing was Tregs sorted from blood. The sequence was collected from a human donor in good health. CDR3 DNA: TGCGCCAGCAGTGAGGGACCCGGGGAGCTGTTTTTT. Its translation: CASSEGPGELFF.